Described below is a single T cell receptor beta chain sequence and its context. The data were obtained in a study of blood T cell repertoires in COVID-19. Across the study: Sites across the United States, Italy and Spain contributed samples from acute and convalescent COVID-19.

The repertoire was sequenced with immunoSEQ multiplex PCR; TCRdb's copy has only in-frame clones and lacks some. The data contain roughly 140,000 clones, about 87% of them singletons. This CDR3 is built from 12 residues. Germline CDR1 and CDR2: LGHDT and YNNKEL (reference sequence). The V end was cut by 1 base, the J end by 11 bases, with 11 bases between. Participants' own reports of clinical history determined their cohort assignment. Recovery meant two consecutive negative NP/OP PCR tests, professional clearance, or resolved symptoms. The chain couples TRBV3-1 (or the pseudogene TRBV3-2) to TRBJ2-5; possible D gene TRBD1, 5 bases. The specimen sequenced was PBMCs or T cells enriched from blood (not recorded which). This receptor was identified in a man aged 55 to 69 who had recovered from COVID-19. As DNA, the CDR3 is TGTGCCAGCAGCCAAGGGACAACTTTTCAGTACTTC. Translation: CASSQGTTFQYF.